Shown below are 30 T cell receptor beta chains from a single sample sequenced in a study of T cell changes during pregnancy in multiple sclerosis. The protocol was immunoSEQ multiplex PCR, while the TCRdb copy is restricted to in-frame clones and leaves out a portion. The data show 25,000 to 40,000 clones, 80% to 90% seen once. The sequencing here drew on CD8+ T cells from peripheral blood mononuclear cells, taken in the third trimester of pregnancy. The receptors were sampled from a female donor with multiple sclerosis, enrolled in a pregnancy study.

The rearrangement uses TRBV27 and TRBJ2-1; 7 bases are a match to TRBD1. CDR3 length equals 14 residues. Germline lookup yields CDR1 MNHEY and CDR2 SMNVEV (reference sequence). V trimming: 3 bases; J trimming: 4 bases; junction bases outside the gene matches: 3. The CDR3 bases are TGTGCCAGCAGTTTCCTGGGACAGTACAATGAGCAGTTCTTC. It translates to CASSFLGQYNEQFF.

The rearrangement joins TRBV7-9 to TRBJ2-3, with D perhaps TRBD1 (6 bases). CDR3 length equals 16 residues. Per germline, CDR1 SEHNR and CDR2 FQNEAQ (reference sequence). Trimming took 8 bases from V and 2 from J, leaving 20 bases between them. CDR3 amino acids: CASGVRDIRLTDTQYF. CDR3 nucleotides: TGTGCCAGCGGGGTTAGGGACATAAGGCTCACAGATACGCAGTATTTT.

V usage is TRBV7-2 and J usage is TRBJ2-7; maybe TRBD2 (6 bases). There are 16 residues in the CDR3. CDR1 is SGHTA, CDR2 FQGNSA, per germline. Trimming shortened V by 2 bases and J by 2 bases, and 16 bases separated the two germline ends. The CDR3, as DNA: TGTGCCAGCAGCTTAAAACCACTAGCCGAAACCTACGAGCAGTACTTC. This gives the protein CASSLKPLAETYEQYF. The full variable domain, its missing parts supplied by reference TRBV7-2 and TRBJ2-7, is GAGVSQSPSNKVTEKGKDVELRCDPISGHTALYWYRQSLGQGLEFLIYFQGNSAPDKSGLPSDRFSAERTGGSVSTLTIQRTQQEDSAVYLCASSLKPLAETYEQYFGPGTRLTVT.

This chain connects TRBV19 to TRBJ1-1; possibly TRBD1 for D (5 bases). This CDR3 comprises 13 residues. Trimming removed 3 bases at V and 5 bases at J, with 10 bases between. Germline CDR1 is LNHDA and CDR2 is SQIVND (reference sequence). CDR3 bases: TGTGCCAGTAGTATTGGGGCAGGGACTGAAGCTTTCTTT. It encodes CASSIGAGTEAFF.

The chain has TRBV19 and TRBJ1-3, with D hard to call. Looked up from germline, CDR1 is LNHDA and CDR2 is SQIVND (reference sequence). The CDR3 is 16 residues long. With 4 bases removed from V and 0 bases from J, the gap between germline ends came to 13 bases. CDR3 sequence reads: CASSNAGRSSGNTIYF. The CDR3, as DNA: TGTGCCAGTAGTAACGCGGGCCGAAGCTCTGGAAACACCATATATTTT.

This chain joins TRBV19 and TRBJ2-7; unclear D gene. V lost 1 base to trimming and J lost 5 bases, with 12 bases between them. Looked up from germline, CDR1 is LNHDA and CDR2 is SQIVND (reference sequence). This CDR3 is built from 14 residues. The CDR3 region has the DNA TGTGCCAGTAGTATAGTACTGTCCACCAACGAGCAGTACTTC. Protein: CASSIVLSTNEQYF.

This sequence joins TRBV7-6 and TRBJ2-3; no firm D call. Germline CDR1 is SGHVS and CDR2 is FNYEAQ. The CDR3 sequence is 15 residues long. Deletions cut 1 base from V and 0 bases from J, with 8 bases between. CDR3 protein: CASSLDGSSTDTQYF. The CDR3 region has the DNA TGTGCCAGCAGCTTAGACGGTTCTAGCACAGATACGCAGTATTTT.

The V gene is TRBV2, the J gene TRBJ2-1; 10 nucleotides match TRBD2. V lost 3 bases to trimming and J lost 8 bases; unmatched junction nucleotides: 7. This CDR3 region has 15 residues. CDR1 SNHLY and CDR2 FYNNEI come from the germline V gene. This CDR3 reads CASSDRLAGGHEQFF. CDR3 DNA: TGTGCCAGCAGTGACAGACTAGCGGGCGGTCATGAGCAGTTCTTC. The complete variable domain, with remaining parts taken from reference TRBV2 and TRBJ2-1, reads EPEVTQTPSHQVTQMGQEVILRCVPISNHLYFYWYRQILGQKVEFLVSFYNNEISEKSEIFDDQFSVERPDGSNFTLKIRSTKLEDSAMYFCASSDRLAGGHEQFFGPGTRLTVL.

This chain links TRBV30 with TRBJ2-2; TRBD2 agrees at 9 bases. The CDR3 totals 13 residues. The V and J ends lost 5 bases and 6 bases, in that order; junction bases with no gene match: 4. Per germline, CDR1 GTSNPN and CDR2 SVGIG (reference sequence). The CDR3 sequence is CAWDAGGPGELFF. The CDR3 DNA reads as TGTGCCTGGGATGCGGGAGGGCCCGGGGAGCTGTTTTTT.

The chain employs TRBV30 and TRBJ1-5; a possible D gene is TRBD1 (5 bases). The CDR3 consists of 14 residues. Germline V gene data show CDR1 as GTSNPN and CDR2 as SVGIG (reference sequence). V dropped 0 bases and J dropped 7 bases, with 13 bases sitting between them. This chain's CDR3 is CAWSVLGGGQPQHF. DNA for the CDR3: TGTGCCTGGAGTGTACTGGGGGGAGGACAGCCCCAGCATTTT.

The V gene is TRBV7-9, the J gene TRBJ2-2; tentative D call: TRBD1 (6 bases). The V gene lost 4 bases and the J gene lost 0 bases, with 9 bases spanning the gap. This CDR3 region has 15 residues. From germline, CDR1 is SEHNR and CDR2 FQNEAQ (reference sequence). The CDR3 DNA follows: TGTGCCAGCAGCTCCGGGACACCGAACACCGGGGAGCTGTTTTTT. It yields the protein CASSSGTPNTGELFF.

The chain is built from TRBV4-1 and TRBJ2-2, with 7 nucleotides matching TRBD2. Germline assignment: CDR1 MGHRA and CDR2 YSYEKL. The junction had 10 bases not matched to a gene; V was cut back by 5 bases and J by 7 bases. The CDR3 is 15 amino acids. The CDR3 sequence: CASSIRGSLGGELFF. CDR3 sequence (DNA): TGCGCCAGCAGCATTCGCGGGAGTTTGGGCGGGGAGCTGTTTTTT.

This chain links TRBV5-1 with TRBJ1-3; the D gene is possibly TRBD1 (6 bases). The V end was cut by 1 base, the J end by 0 bases, with 20 bases between. Germline loops: CDR1 SGHRS, CDR2 YFSETQ. The CDR3 length is 19 residues. CDR3 in DNA: TGCGCCAGCAGCTTGTATGATCAGGGGAAGACTCACTCTGGAAACACCATATATTTT. Translating gives CASSLYDQGKTHSGNTIYF.

The sample holds one count of this clone. The CDR3: CASSLTCFRRQALPYEQYF. DNA of the CDR3: TGTGCCAGCAGCTTAACGTGTTTTCGAAGACAGGCCTTACCCTACGAGCAGTACTTC. The rearrangement uses TRBV7-3 and TRBJ2-7; tentatively, D is TRBD1 (6 bases). The germline V gene has CDR1 SGHTA and CDR2 FQGTGA. This CDR3 region has 19 residues. V lost 0 bases, J lost 2 bases, and 23 bases lay in between.

The rearrangement links TRBV9 to TRBJ1-5, with D possibly TRBD1 on 5 matching bases. The CDR3 is 16 amino acids. From germline, CDR1 is SGDLS and CDR2 YYNGEE. The V and J ends lost 0 bases and 0 bases respectively, with 10 bases between them. The CDR3 region has the DNA TGTGCCAGCAGCGTAGAGTCCGGACATAGCAATCAGCCCCAGCATTTT. It is translated as CASSVESGHSNQPQHF.

The chain has TRBV6-6 and TRBJ2-7, with 8 bases aligning to TRBD2. In germline, CDR1 is MNHNY, CDR2 SVGAGI (reference sequence). CDR3 length: 14 residues. V shed 0 bases, J shed 6 bases, and the junction held 4 bases outside the gene matches. The CDR3 DNA reads TGTGCCAGCAGTTACTCGGGGGGACTAGGCGAGCAGTACTTC. It specifies CASSYSGGLGEQYF.

The rearrangement uses TRBV27 and TRBJ1-4; 8 positions match TRBD1. There are 17 residues in the CDR3. V shed 2 bases and J 5 bases; nucleotides not matched to a gene: 10. Germline assignment: CDR1 MNHEY and CDR2 SMNVEV (reference sequence). For the CDR3, the DNA is TGTGCCAGCAGTTTAGGGGTCCCGGGACAGGCGAATGAAAAACTGTTTTTT. It is translated as CASSLGVPGQANEKLFF.

The chain has TRBV4-1 and TRBJ2-7, with D perhaps TRBD1 (5 bases). Germline CDR1 is MGHRA and CDR2 is YSYEKL. The V gene lost 0 bases and the J gene lost 2 bases, with 14 bases spanning the gap. This CDR3 has 16 amino acids. Written as DNA, the CDR3 is TGCGCCAGCAGCCAAGATCCGGCAGGGTGGGCCTACGAGCAGTACTTC. Its translation: CASSQDPAGWAYEQYF.

The gene calls are TRBV27 and TRBJ1-5; a possible D gene is TRBD1 (5 bases). Germline V gene lookup returns CDR1 MNHEY and CDR2 SMNVEV (reference sequence). The CDR3 covers 15 residues. Trimming left V 1 base short and J 4 bases short, with 11 bases between. Written as DNA, the CDR3 is TGTGCCAGCAGTTTATACGGGGGTTTGAATCAGCCCCAGCATTTT. Amino acid sequence: CASSLYGGLNQPQHF.

This clone was seen just once. V gene TRBV15 combines with J gene TRBJ2-1; D is perhaps TRBD2 (6 bases). V was pared by 6 bases and J by 3 bases, with 15 bases between. Germline lookup yields CDR1 LNHNV and CDR2 YYDKDF (reference sequence). This CDR3 has 15 amino acids. Written as DNA, the CDR3 is TGTGCCACCAGGCCAAGCGGGCTTAGCTACAATGAGCAGTTCTTC. Translation gives CATRPSGLSYNEQFF.

The CDR3 loop reads CASSVQGNTEAFF. CDR3 DNA: TGTGCCAGCAGCGTACAGGGAAACACTGAAGCTTTCTTT. This rearrangement joins TRBV9 to TRBJ1-1, with D possibly matching TRBD1 (5 bases). CDR1 and CDR2 (germline): SGDLS, YYNGEE. The CDR3 extends over 13 amino acids. Trimming removed 1 base from V and 2 bases from J, with 6 bases in between.

Only one count was recorded for this clone. The chain combines TRBV27 with TRBJ2-1; D call uncertain. Germline V CDR1 and CDR2: MNHEY, SMNVEV (reference sequence). Trimming cost V 3 bases and J 5 bases, with 2 bases left between them. This CDR3 region has 11 residues. Here the CDR3 DNA reads TGTGCCAGCAGTTTTAACAATGAGCAGTTCTTC. It is translated as CASSFNNEQFF.

The chain combines TRBV15 with TRBJ2-1, with 9 bases fitting TRBD2. Trimming at V came to 3 bases and at J to 9 bases, leaving 6 bases not matched to a gene. This CDR3 region has 14 residues. Germline CDR1 LNHNV, CDR2 YYDKDF (reference sequence). Written as DNA, the CDR3 is TGTGCCACCAGCAGCCCGGGACTAGCAGGTGAGCAGTTCTTC. Amino acids: CATSSPGLAGEQFF.

This clone was seen only a few times. The gene calls are TRBV6-1 and TRBJ2-7; D is possibly TRBD1 (6 bases). The CDR3 extends over 15 amino acids. Deletions cut 1 base from V and 5 bases from J, with 15 bases between. CDR1 is MNHNS, CDR2 SASEGT, per germline. The CDR3 DNA reads TGTGCCAGCAGTGAAGGAAGGGGGTGGTCCCACGAGCAGTACTTC. Translation gives CASSEGRGWSHEQYF.

The chain uses TRBV9 and TRBJ1-1; TRBD1 aligns across 7 bases. The CDR3 totals 16 residues. The V gene's germline CDR1 is SGDLS and CDR2 YYNGEE. The ends lost 0 bases at V and 2 bases at J; junction bases unmatched: 7. CDR3 in DNA: TGTGCCAGCAGCGTAGTCAGGCAGGGGGAAAACACTGAAGCTTTCTTT. Its protein product is CASSVVRQGENTEAFF.

The chain combines TRBV29-1 with TRBJ2-1; 13 positions agree with TRBD2. After removal of 7 bases from V and 1 base from J, the junction contained 10 bases not matched to a gene. Germline V gene data show CDR1 as SQVTM and CDR2 as ANQGSEA. The CDR3 contains 17 residues. Here the CDR3 reads CSGSGGLAGKSYNEQFF. The CDR3 DNA reads TGCAGCGGCAGCGGGGGACTAGCGGGAAAGTCCTACAATGAGCAGTTCTTC.

This clone was counted once. The chain uses TRBV7-8 and TRBJ2-2, with a weak D call TRBD2 (7 bases). Trimming cost V 2 bases and J 3 bases, with 13 bases left between them. The germline V gene encodes CDR1 SGHVS and CDR2 FQNEAQ. This CDR3 has 16 residues. CDR3 residues: CASSLRRGRDTGELFF. For the CDR3, the DNA is TGTGCCAGCAGCTTAAGGAGGGGGAGGGACACCGGGGAGCTGTTTTTT.

The rearrangement links TRBV7-9 to TRBJ1-2; 10 bases map to TRBD1. Trimming at V came to 3 bases and at J to 4 bases, leaving 2 bases not matched to a gene. The germline CDR1 and CDR2 sequences are SEHNR and FQNEAQ (reference sequence). CDR3 length equals 14 residues. CDR3 sequence reads: CASSFRTGGYGYTF. Here the CDR3 DNA reads TGTGCCAGCAGCTTCCGGACAGGGGGCTATGGCTACACCTTC.

V gene TRBV5-4 combines with J gene TRBJ2-1; TRBD2 might be the D (6 bases). The CDR3 loop spans 13 amino acids. With 4 bases removed from V and 4 bases from J, the gap between germline ends came to 9 bases. Germline CDR1 reads SGHNT; CDR2 reads YYREEE (reference sequence). The CDR3 region has the DNA TGTGCCAGCAGCCTCGGACTATACAATGAGCAGTTCTTC. Amino acid sequence: CASSLGLYNEQFF.

CDR3 region: CATSRVGTKFQPHNEQFF. DNA for the CDR3: TGTGCCACCAGCAGGGTCGGTACTAAATTTCAACCCCACAATGAGCAGTTCTTC. The chain recombines TRBV15 with TRBJ2-1; no clear D. Germline loops: CDR1 LNHNV, CDR2 YYDKDF (reference sequence). CDR3 size: 18 residues. V lost 3 bases and J lost 5, with 23 bases in between.